A single sample gave rise to the 24 T cell receptor beta chains below, sequenced in a study of cytomegalovirus exposure and HLA in healthy donors. The PCR employed 60 Vbeta primers together with 13 Jbeta primers. Measured with immunoSEQ multiplex PCR; TCRdb has only the in-frame clones, and not every one. Among some 200,000 clones listed, around four fifths were seen once. Sequenced: PBMCs. The receptors originated from a woman younger than 30 in good health and CMV-seronegative.

The chain uses TRBV5-6 and TRBJ2-7; D remains unclear. V was pared by 1 base and J by 3 bases, with 17 bases between. The CDR3 has 16 residues. CDR1 SGHDT and CDR2 YYEEEE come from the germline V gene. The CDR3 DNA reads as TGTGCCAGCAGCTTGTTCTCTGCGAGAATCGTCTACGAGCAGTACTTC. It specifies CASSLFSARIVYEQYF.

V usage is TRBV7-3 and J usage is TRBJ2-6; TRBD1 is a possible D gene (5 bases). The CDR3 contains 15 residues. CDR1 and CDR2 (germline): SGHTA, FQGTGA. Trimming took off 4 bases at V and 0 bases at J, with 7 bases between the two ends. The CDR3 nucleotides read TGTGCCAGCAGCTCAGACAGCTCTGGGGCCAACGTCCTGACTTTC. The encoded protein is CASSSDSSGANVLTF. Combining the CDR3 with reference TRBV7-3 and TRBJ2-6 gives the whole variable domain GAGVSQTPSNKVTEKGKYVELRCDPISGHTALYWYRQSLGQGPEFLIYFQGTGAADDSGLPNDRFFAVRPEGSVSTLKIQRTERGDSAVYLCASSSDSSGANVLTFGAGSRLTVL.

As for this clone: Other DNA sequences in this specimen translate into the identical CDR3. V is TRBV7-9 and J is TRBJ2-5; weak D call: TRBD2 (5 bases). The germline V gene encodes CDR1 SEHNR and CDR2 FQNEAQ (reference sequence). With 1 base removed from V and 5 bases from J, the gap between germline ends came to 11 bases. The CDR3 covers 14 residues. The CDR3 region has the DNA TGTGCCAGCAGCTTAGGGCTAGCTGCGGAGACCCAGTACTTC. It yields the protein CASSLGLAAETQYF.

This sequence joins TRBV19 and TRBJ2-7; D is possibly TRBD1 (6 bases). Trimming removed 5 bases from V and 3 bases from J, with 11 bases in between. The CDR3 length is 13 residues. The germline V gene encodes CDR1 LNHDA and CDR2 SQIVND (reference sequence). The CDR3 is CASSASQGYEQYF. As DNA, the CDR3 is TGTGCCAGTAGTGCATCACAGGGCTACGAGCAGTACTTC.

The chain couples TRBV28 to TRBJ2-3; 11 nucleotides agree with TRBD2. The CDR3 has 17 residues. Germline assignment: CDR1 MDHEN and CDR2 SYDVKM. The junction had 9 bases not matched to a gene; V was cut back by 2 bases and J by 5 bases. This CDR3 reads CASSLPASGRLGDTQYF. The CDR3 DNA reads TGTGCCAGCAGTTTACCAGCTAGCGGGAGGCTCGGAGATACGCAGTATTTT.

The chain recombines TRBV2 with TRBJ2-3; D is possibly TRBD2 (5 bases). There are 14 residues in the CDR3. CDR1 and CDR2 (germline): SNHLY, FYNNEI. Trimming removed 2 bases at V and 4 bases at J, with 10 bases between. The CDR3 coding sequence is TGTGCCAGCAGTGAAACGGGGATCGCAGATACGCAGTATTTT. Translation: CASSETGIADTQYF.

This clone was recorded a few times. The chain joins TRBV5-6 to TRBJ2-7; D possibly corresponds to TRBD1 (6 bases). The CDR3 has 14 residues. Germline-derived CDR1 and CDR2 are SGHDT and YYEEEE. V lost 0 bases to trimming and J lost 5 bases, with 12 bases between them. DNA of the CDR3: TGTGCCAGCAGCTTGGGCGGACAGCCCCACGAGCAGTACTTC. The encoded protein is CASSLGGQPHEQYF. Full variable domain (remainder filled in from reference TRBV5-6 and TRBJ2-7): DAGVTQSPTHLIKTRGQQVTLRCSPKSGHDTVSWYQQALGQGPQFIFQYYEEEERQRGNFPDRFSGHQFPNYSSELNVNALLLGDSALYLCASSLGGQPHEQYFGPGTRLTVT.

The chain has TRBV23-1 and TRBJ1-2; 9 bases fit TRBD1. TRBV23-1 is recorded as an ORF, its role being uncertain. V gave up 4 bases and J gave up 8 bases; unmatched junction bases: 8. The CDR3 consists of 14 residues. CDR3 nucleotides: TGCGCCAGCAGTCCTTTCAACAGGGGGCGCGGCTACACCTTC. Its protein is CASSPFNRGRGYTF.

The chain carries TRBV5-3 and TRBJ2-1, with TRBD2 matching 9 bases. TRBV5-3 is filed as an ORF, its function uncertain. J gave up 6 bases and V 0 bases, and 4 bases lay outside the gene matches. The CDR3 contains 15 residues. The CDR3 protein is CARSLASGAPNEQFF. Here the CDR3 DNA reads TGTGCCAGAAGCTTGGCTAGCGGGGCTCCCAATGAGCAGTTCTTC.

The V and J genes are TRBV6-1 and TRBJ2-1; 11 nucleotides align to TRBD2. The CDR3 covers 15 residues. Germline values: CDR1 MNHNS, CDR2 SASEGT. Trimming cost V 6 bases and J 6 bases; bases outside gene matches: 7. The chain's CDR3 is CASRLTSGSINEQFF. CDR3 bases: TGTGCCAGCAGGCTAACTAGCGGGAGTATCAATGAGCAGTTCTTC.

The chain combines TRBV20-1 with TRBJ1-1; D is unclear. Trimming took 6 bases from V and 3 from J, leaving 8 bases between them. The CDR3 is 11 residues long. CDR1 DFQATT and CDR2 SNEGSKA come from the germline V gene (reference sequence). The CDR3 DNA follows: TGCAGTGCGGGCCCAGACACTGAAGCTTTCTTT. It specifies CSAGPDTEAFF.

The chain joins TRBV5-1 to TRBJ1-1, with 9 positions matching TRBD1. The CDR3 length is 18 residues. CDR1 SGHRS and CDR2 YFSETQ come from the germline V gene. V trimming: 0 bases; J trimming: 5 bases; junction bases outside the gene matches: 14. The CDR3 is CASSLAVQGARSSTEAFF. CDR3 coding DNA: TGCGCCAGCAGCTTGGCTGTACAGGGGGCAAGAAGTAGTACTGAAGCTTTCTTT.

This sequence joins TRBV4-1 and TRBJ1-5; no definite D call. This CDR3 has 16 amino acids. The V end was cut by 0 bases, the J end by 4 bases, with 13 bases between. In germline, CDR1 is MGHRA, CDR2 YSYEKL. The CDR3 region has the DNA TGCGCCAGCAGCCAAGATGCAGAGGGCTCAAATCAGCCCCAGCATTTT. As protein: CASSQDAEGSNQPQHF.

The V call is TRBV15, the J call TRBJ2-3, with D maybe TRBD1 (6 bases). The germline V and J ends were trimmed by 1 base and 5 bases, with 13 bases remaining between them. The CDR3 spans 15 residues. From germline, CDR1 is LNHNV and CDR2 YYDKDF (reference sequence). The CDR3 region has the DNA TGTGCCACCAGCAGAGGCCGACAGGCAGGAGATACGCAGTATTTT. Translated: CATSRGRQAGDTQYF. Supplemented by reference TRBV15 and TRBJ2-3, the full variable domain reads DAMVIQNPRYQVTQFGKPVTLSCSQTLNHNVMYWYQQKSSQAPKLLFHYYDKDFNNEADTPDNFQSRRPNTSFCFLDIRSPGLGDTAMYLCATSRGRQAGDTQYFGPGTRLTVL.

This rearrangement joins TRBV6-5 to TRBJ2-2; weak D call: TRBD2 (6 bases). The CDR3 spans 16 residues. V gave up 0 bases and J gave up 0 bases, with 8 bases separating them. The germline CDR1 and CDR2 sequences are MNHEY and SVGAGI. In DNA form, the CDR3 reads TGTGCCAGCAGTTACTCGCCGGGGGCGAACACCGGGGAGCTGTTTTTT. The encoded protein is CASSYSPGANTGELFF.

This clone was observed once. The J gene is TRBJ2-7, the V gene TRBV28, with 9 nucleotides matching TRBD1. The length of the CDR3 is 18 residues. Germline V CDR1 and CDR2: MDHEN, SYDVKM. Losses at the gene ends were 5 bases for V and 6 bases for J; bases not matched to a gene: 20. The DNA of the CDR3 is TGTGCCAGCAGTAAGTTTCCCGATCCGGGACAGGGTTTTTCCGAGCAGTACTTC. As protein: CASSKFPDPGQGFSEQYF.

In its sample, this clone was seen once. The gene calls are TRBV6-1 and TRBJ2-5; D remains ambiguous. Germline V gene sequence: CDR1 MNHNS, CDR2 SASEGT. The CDR3 covers 15 residues. V was trimmed by 2 bases and J by 1 base, leaving 11 bases between them. CDR3 amino acids: CASSEPTRIQETQYF. In DNA form, the CDR3 reads TGTGCCAGCAGTGAACCTACGAGAATCCAAGAGACCCAGTACTTC.

The rearrangement uses TRBV9 and TRBJ2-7; D unclear. V was pared by 4 bases and J by 4 bases, with 15 bases between. The germline V gene encodes CDR1 SGDLS and CDR2 YYNGEE. CDR3 size: 14 residues. CDR3: CASSTDTRVYEQYF. For the CDR3, the DNA is TGTGCCAGCAGCACCGACACGCGCGTGTACGAGCAGTACTTC.

This chain uses TRBV5-1 with TRBJ1-1; D is possibly TRBD1 (6 bases). This CDR3 comprises 17 residues. CDR1 is SGHRS and CDR2 is YFSETQ in the germline V gene. V lost 0 bases and J lost 2, with 17 bases in between. CDR3 in DNA: TGCGCCAGCAGCTTGGTTTCGCTAGGACAGTTAAACACTGAAGCTTTCTTT. This encodes CASSLVSLGQLNTEAFF.

The J gene is TRBJ2-1, the V gene TRBV9; D unresolved. The germline V gene encodes CDR1 SGDLS and CDR2 YYNGEE. This CDR3 contains 15 residues. V was trimmed by 0 bases and J by 7 bases, leaving 14 bases between them. The CDR3 sequence is CASSVGAFSANEQFF. CDR3 DNA: TGTGCCAGCAGCGTAGGGGCCTTTTCTGCAAATGAGCAGTTCTTC.

This rearrangement joins TRBV20-1 to TRBJ1-3, with D maybe TRBD1 (6 bases). Looked up from germline, CDR1 is DFQATT and CDR2 is SNEGSKA (reference sequence). Trimming cost V 7 bases and J 4 bases, with 8 bases left between them. The CDR3 is made up of 11 amino acids. CDR3 amino acids: CSVQGGNTIYF. CDR3 DNA: TGCAGTGTACAGGGAGGAAACACCATATATTTT.

V gene TRBV28 combines with J gene TRBJ2-6, with 10 nucleotides matching TRBD2. Germline CDR1 reads MDHEN; CDR2 reads SYDVKM. This CDR3 is built from 18 residues. V trimming: 6 bases; J trimming: 0 bases; junction bases outside the gene matches: 8. The CDR3 sequence is CASSTSLAGVSGANVLTF. DNA for the CDR3: TGTGCCAGCAGCACGTCTCTAGCGGGAGTCTCTGGGGCCAACGTCCTGACTTTC. The whole variable domain, remainder taken from reference TRBV28 and TRBJ2-6, is DVKVTQSSRYLVKRTGEKVFLECVQDMDHENMFWYRQDPGLGLRLIYFSYDVKMKEKGDIPEGYSVSREKKERFSLILESASTNQTSMYLCASSTSLAGVSGANVLTFGAGSRLTVL.

A few counts support this clone. The rearrangement uses TRBV2 and TRBJ2-7; D call uncertain. Germline assignment: CDR1 SNHLY and CDR2 FYNNEI. V gave up 7 bases and J gave up 5 bases, with 9 bases separating them. The CDR3 is made up of 11 amino acids. The CDR3 bases are TGTGCCAGCAAAAGACACGACGAGCAGTACTTC. Its translation is CASKRHDEQYF.

The gene calls are TRBV2 and TRBJ2-7, with 14 bases aligning to TRBD2. The V and J ends lost 4 bases and 6 bases, in that order; junction bases with no gene match: 5. Per germline, CDR1 SNHLY and CDR2 FYNNEI. CDR3 length equals 15 residues. The CDR3 region is CASSARLAGGREQYF. The CDR3 nucleotides read TGTGCCAGCAGTGCTAGACTAGCGGGAGGGCGCGAGCAGTACTTC.